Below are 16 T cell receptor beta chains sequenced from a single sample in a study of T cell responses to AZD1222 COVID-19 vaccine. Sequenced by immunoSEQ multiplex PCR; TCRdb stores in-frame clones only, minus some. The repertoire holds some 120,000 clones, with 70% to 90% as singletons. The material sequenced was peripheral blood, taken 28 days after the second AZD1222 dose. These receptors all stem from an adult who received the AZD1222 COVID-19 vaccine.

CDR3 residues: CASSKEFCSEQYF. The DNA for the CDR3 is TGTGCCAGCAGCAAAGAATTCTGCTCCGAGCAGTACTTC. The gene calls are TRBV21-1 and TRBJ2-7. TRBV21-1 is described as a pseudogene. This CDR3 is built from 13 residues.

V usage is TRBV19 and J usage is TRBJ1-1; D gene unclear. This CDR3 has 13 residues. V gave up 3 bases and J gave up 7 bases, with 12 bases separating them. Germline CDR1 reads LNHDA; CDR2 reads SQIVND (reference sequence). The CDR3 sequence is CASSIPWTGEAFF. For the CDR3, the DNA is TGTGCCAGTAGTATCCCTTGGACGGGTGAAGCTTTCTTT.

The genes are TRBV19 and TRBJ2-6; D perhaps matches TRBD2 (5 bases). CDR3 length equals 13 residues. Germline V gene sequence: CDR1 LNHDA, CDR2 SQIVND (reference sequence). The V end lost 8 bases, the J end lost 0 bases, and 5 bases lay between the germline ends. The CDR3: CASDYSGANVLTF. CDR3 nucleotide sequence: TGTGCCAGTGACTACTCTGGGGCCAACGTCCTGACTTTC.

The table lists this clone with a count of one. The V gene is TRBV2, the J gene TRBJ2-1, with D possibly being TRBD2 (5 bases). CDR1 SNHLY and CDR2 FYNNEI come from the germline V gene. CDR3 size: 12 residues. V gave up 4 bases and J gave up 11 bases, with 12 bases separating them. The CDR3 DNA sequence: TGTGCCAGCAGTGCAGCTAGCCTACAGCAGTTCTTC. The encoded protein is CASSAASLQQFF.

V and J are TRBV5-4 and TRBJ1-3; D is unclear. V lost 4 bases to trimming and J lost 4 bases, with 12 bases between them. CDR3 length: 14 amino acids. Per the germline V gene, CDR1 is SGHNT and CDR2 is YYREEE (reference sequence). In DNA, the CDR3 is TGTGCCAGCAGCCCCCAGGAAAACGGAAACACCATATATTTT. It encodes CASSPQENGNTIYF.

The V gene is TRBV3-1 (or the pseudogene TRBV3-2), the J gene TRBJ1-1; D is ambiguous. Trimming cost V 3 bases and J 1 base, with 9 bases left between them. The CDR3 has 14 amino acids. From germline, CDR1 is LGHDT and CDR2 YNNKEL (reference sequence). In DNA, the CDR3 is TGTGCCAGCAGCCATGGAAGGAAGAACACTGAAGCTTTCTTT. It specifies CASSHGRKNTEAFF.

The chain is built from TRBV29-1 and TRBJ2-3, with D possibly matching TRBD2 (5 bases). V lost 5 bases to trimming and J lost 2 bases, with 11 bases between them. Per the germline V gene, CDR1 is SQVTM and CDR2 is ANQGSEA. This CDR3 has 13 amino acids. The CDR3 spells CSVLSGLTDTQYF. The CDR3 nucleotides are TGCAGCGTTCTAAGCGGTCTCACAGATACGCAGTATTTT.

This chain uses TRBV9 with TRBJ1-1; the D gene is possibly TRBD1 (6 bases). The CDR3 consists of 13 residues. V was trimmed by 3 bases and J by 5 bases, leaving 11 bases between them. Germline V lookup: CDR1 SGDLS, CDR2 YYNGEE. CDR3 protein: CASSATGFTEAFF. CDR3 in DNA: TGTGCCAGCAGCGCCACAGGGTTTACTGAAGCTTTCTTT.

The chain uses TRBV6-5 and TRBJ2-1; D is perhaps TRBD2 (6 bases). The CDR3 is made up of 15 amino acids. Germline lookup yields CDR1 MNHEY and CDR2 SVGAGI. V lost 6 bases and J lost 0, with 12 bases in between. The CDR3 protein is CASSRDGSSYNEQFF. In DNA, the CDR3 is TGTGCCAGCAGCCGAGACGGGAGCTCCTACAATGAGCAGTTCTTC.

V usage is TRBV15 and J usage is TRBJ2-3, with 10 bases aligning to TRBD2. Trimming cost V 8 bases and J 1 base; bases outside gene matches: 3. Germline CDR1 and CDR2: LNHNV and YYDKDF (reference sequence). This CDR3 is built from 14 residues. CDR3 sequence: CATATSGGTDTQYF. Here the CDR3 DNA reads TGTGCCACCGCCACTAGCGGGGGCACAGATACGCAGTATTTT.

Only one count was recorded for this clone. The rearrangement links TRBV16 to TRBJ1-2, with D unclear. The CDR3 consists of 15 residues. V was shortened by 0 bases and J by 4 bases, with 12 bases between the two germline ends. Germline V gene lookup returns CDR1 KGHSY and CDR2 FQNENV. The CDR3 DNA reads TGTGCCAGCAGCCAATCGAGGGTTAACATCTATGGCTACACCTTC. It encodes CASSQSRVNIYGYTF.

Written as DNA, the CDR3 is TGCGCCAGCAGCCAAGGGACAGGTCAAGGGGAGACCCAGTACTTC. Translation gives CASSQGTGQGETQYF. The J gene is TRBJ2-5, the V gene TRBV5-1, with TRBD1 identical over 8 bases. The length of the CDR3 is 15 residues. J gave up 5 bases and V 4 bases, and 10 bases lay outside the gene matches. CDR1 is SGHRS and CDR2 is YFSETQ in the germline V gene.

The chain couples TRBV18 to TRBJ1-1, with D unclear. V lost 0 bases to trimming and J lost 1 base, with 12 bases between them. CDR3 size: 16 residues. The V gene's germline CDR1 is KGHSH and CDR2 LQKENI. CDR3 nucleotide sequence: TGTGCCAGCTCACCACCGGTCGGGGTACGGAACACTGAAGCTTTCTTT. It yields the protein CASSPPVGVRNTEAFF.

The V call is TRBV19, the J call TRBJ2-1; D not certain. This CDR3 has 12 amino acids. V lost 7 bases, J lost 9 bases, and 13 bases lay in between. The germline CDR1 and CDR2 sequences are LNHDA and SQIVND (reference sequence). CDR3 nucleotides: TGTGCCAGTATGGCCCCAAGATCTGAGCAGTTCTTC. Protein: CASMAPRSEQFF.

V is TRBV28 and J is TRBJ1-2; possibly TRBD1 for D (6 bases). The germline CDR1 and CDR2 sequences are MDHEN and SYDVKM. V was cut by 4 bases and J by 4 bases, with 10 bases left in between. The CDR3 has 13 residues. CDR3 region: CASSSQGLYGYTF. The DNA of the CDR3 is TGTGCCAGCAGTTCACAGGGACTCTATGGCTACACCTTC.

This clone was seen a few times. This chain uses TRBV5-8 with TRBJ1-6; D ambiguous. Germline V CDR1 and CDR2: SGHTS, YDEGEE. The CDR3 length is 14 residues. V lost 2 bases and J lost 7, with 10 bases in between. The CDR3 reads CASSLTRTNSPLHF. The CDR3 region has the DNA TGTGCCAGCAGCTTAACCAGGACCAATTCACCCCTCCACTTT.